Presented here are 10 T cell receptor beta chains from one specimen sequenced in a study of blood T cell repertoires in COVID-19. The table came from immunoSEQ multiplex PCR; TCRdb's copy has only in-frame clones and leaves some out. The data contain 180,000 or so clones, around 87% of them singletons. Sequencing was done on a sample of peripheral blood. The receptors stem from a woman aged 25 to 39 with active or convalescent COVID-19.

The chain joins TRBV7-6 to TRBJ2-7; 14 bases are shared with TRBD2. Germline CDR1 SGHVS, CDR2 FNYEAQ. CDR3 length equals 18 residues. J lost 0 bases, V lost 4 bases, and 8 bases had no gene match. The CDR3 DNA reads TGTGCCAGCAGCTCAAGGACTAGCGGGGGGAATACCTCCTACGAGCAGTACTTC. Residues: CASSSRTSGGNTSYEQYF.

This clone was detected only once. The genes are TRBV5-1 and TRBJ2-5; 8 nucleotides agree with TRBD1. V lost 2 bases and J lost 5; bases outside the gene matches: 5. Germline V gene sequence: CDR1 SGHRS, CDR2 YFSETQ. The CDR3 sequence is 14 residues long. As DNA, the CDR3 is TGCGCCAGCAGCTTCTCAGGGGGCGGTGAGACCCAGTACTTC. Translating gives CASSFSGGGETQYF.

The J gene is TRBJ2-6, the V gene TRBV6-6; maybe TRBD1 (5 bases). V lost 5 bases, J lost 0 bases, and 17 bases lay in between. CDR3 size: 18 residues. Per the germline V gene, CDR1 is MNHNY and CDR2 is SVGAGI (reference sequence). The DNA of the CDR3 is TGTGCCAGCAGTCGACAGAAATTCTCCAGCTCTGGGGCCAACGTCCTGACTTTC. Translated, it gives CASSRQKFSSSGANVLTF.

J is TRBJ2-5 and V is TRBV5-8, with TRBD1 matching 7 bases. This CDR3 has 14 amino acids. Germline V CDR1 and CDR2: SGHTS, YDEGEE. J was trimmed by 6 bases and V by 6 bases; bases with no gene match: 11. The CDR3 nucleotides read TGTGCCAGCACCCAACAGGGGTTTGCACAGACCCAGTACTTC. This encodes CASTQQGFAQTQYF.

The chain is built from TRBV21-1 and TRBJ2-2; TRBD1 is taken as the D call from the table, unchecked against the DNA. TRBV21-1 is marked as a pseudogene. CDR3 size: 14 residues. CDR3 nucleotides: TGTGCCAGCAGCTCAGGGGGCAGCGTCGGGGAGCTGTTTTTT. Translating it yields CASSSGGSVGELFF.

This rearrangement joins TRBV27 to TRBJ1-5; D not certain. The CDR3 consists of 13 residues. Germline V gives CDR1 MNHEY, CDR2 SMNVEV (reference sequence). Between the trimmed V and J ends, which lost 6 bases and 6 bases, there was a span of 12 bases. CDR3 residues: CASRGGSAQPQHF. DNA of the CDR3: TGTGCCAGCAGGGGAGGGTCGGCTCAGCCCCAGCATTTT.

V gene TRBV14 combines with J gene TRBJ1-5; a possible D gene is TRBD1 (6 bases). Germline V gene sequence: CDR1 SGHDN, CDR2 FVKESK. The CDR3 extends over 15 amino acids. Trimming pared 1 base from V and 7 bases from J, leaving 14 bases between. In nucleotides, the CDR3 is TGTGCCAGCAGCCAAGGTCGGGGGGCCCACCAGCCCCAGCATTTT. It specifies CASSQGRGAHQPQHF.

The chain joins TRBV5-1 to TRBJ1-2, with 8 bases matching TRBD1. J gave up 4 bases and V 4 bases, and 3 bases lay outside the gene matches. The CDR3 consists of 13 residues. The germline V gene has CDR1 SGHRS and CDR2 YFSETQ. CDR3 coding DNA: TGCGCCAGCAGCGTGGACAGGGTCTATGGCTACACCTTC. It translates to CASSVDRVYGYTF.

This chain uses TRBV3-1 (or the pseudogene TRBV3-2) with TRBJ2-1, with 9 bases aligning to TRBD2. The junction had 12 bases not matched to a gene; V was cut back by 0 bases and J by 12 bases. There are 16 residues in the CDR3. CDR1 LGHDT and CDR2 YNNKEL come from the germline V gene (reference sequence). The CDR3 here is CASSQDPSGNSGWQFF. The CDR3 DNA sequence: TGTGCCAGCAGCCAAGATCCTAGCGGGAACTCAGGATGGCAGTTCTTC.

The V gene is TRBV5-1, the J gene TRBJ2-3, with 7 positions matching TRBD2. The CDR3 consists of 17 residues. J lost 0 bases, V lost 4 bases, and 11 bases had no gene match. CDR1 SGHRS and CDR2 YFSETQ come from the germline V gene. CDR3 nucleotides: TGCGCCAGCAGCACACAGATACTAGCGTGGAGCACAGATACGCAGTATTTT. Its protein is CASSTQILAWSTDTQYF.